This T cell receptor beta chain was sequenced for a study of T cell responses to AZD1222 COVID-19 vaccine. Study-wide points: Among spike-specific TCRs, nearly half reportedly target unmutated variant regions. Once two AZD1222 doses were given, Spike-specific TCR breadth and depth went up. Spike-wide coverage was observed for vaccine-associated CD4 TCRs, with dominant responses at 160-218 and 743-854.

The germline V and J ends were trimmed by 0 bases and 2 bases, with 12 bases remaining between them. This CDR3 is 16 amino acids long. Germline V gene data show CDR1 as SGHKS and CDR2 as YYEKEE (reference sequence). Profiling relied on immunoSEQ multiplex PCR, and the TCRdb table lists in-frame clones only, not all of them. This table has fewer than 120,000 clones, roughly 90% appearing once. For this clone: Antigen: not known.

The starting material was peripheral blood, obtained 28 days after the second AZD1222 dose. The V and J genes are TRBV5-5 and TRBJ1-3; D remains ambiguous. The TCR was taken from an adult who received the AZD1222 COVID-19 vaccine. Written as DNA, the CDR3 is TGTGCCAGCAGCTTGGTCGCCGACGGGACTGGAAACACCATATATTTT. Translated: CASSLVADGTGNTIYF.